The clone carrying this T cell receptor (beta chain) has only a few counts. As yet, its antigen is unknown. These data belong to a study of T cells in Graves' hyperthyroidism and ophthalmopathy. Authors of the study amplified TCR beta CDR3 regions from RNA transcripts. HTBI primers were used for first-round RT-PCR of the TCR CDR3. TCRdb processed the multiplex PCR reads anew with MiXCR; each CDR3 protein has one entry. This sample carries 500,000 to 600,000 distinct CDR3 sequences, approximately 20% of them seen once, and the ten largest clones take 47%. Uncontrolled infection, other autoimmune disease, pregnancy or lactation led to exclusion. Study results and caveats: The model forecast ophthalmopathy, anticipating it by a median roughly 6.3 months before onset.

Material for sequencing was blood. The TCR originated in a man between 40 and 49 years old with Graves' ophthalmopathy.

CDR3 DNA: TGTGCCAGCAGTTCACCCGGGACAGCCACTGGAAACACCATATATTTT. Translation: CASSSPGTATGNTIYF. The V gene is TRBV28, the J gene TRBJ1-3, with 7 bases matching TRBD1. The V and J ends lost 4 bases and 2 bases, in that order; junction bases with no gene match: 8. The V gene's germline CDR1 is MDHEN and CDR2 SYDVKM. This CDR3 is built from 16 residues.